The 29 T cell receptor beta chains given below trace back to one sample, sequenced in a study of CD4 and CD8 cells across lung adenocarcinoma regions. MiXCR was run by TCRdb on the PCR reads, yielding one entry per CDR3 protein. The repertoire holds several thousand distinct CDR3 sequences, 40% to 55% seen once, with approximately 29% in the top ten. Sequencing was carried out using CD4+ T cells from the margin of a lung tumor. Receptor source: a male donor with lung adenocarcinoma. The CD4 and CD8 labels of this study may be unreliable.

There are many counts of this clonotype. The chain carries TRBV6-1 and TRBJ2-2; no definite D call. Trimming removed 5 bases at V and 1 base at J, with 8 bases between. There are 14 residues in the CDR3. Looked up from germline, CDR1 is MNHNS and CDR2 is SASEGT. The CDR3 DNA reads TGTGCCAGCAGTCCTAGGATGAACACCGGGGAGCTGTTTTTT. Translating gives CASSPRMNTGELFF.

In this sample, this clonotype is medium-sized (0.01 to 0.1%). This chain uses TRBV12-3 or TRBV12-4 with TRBJ2-3, with unresolved D. Trimming took off 3 bases at V and 4 bases at J, with 8 bases between the two ends. The CDR3 extends over 13 amino acids. This CDR3 reads CASSLPRPDTQYF. In nucleotides, the CDR3 is TGTGCCAGCAGTTTGCCGCGGCCAGATACGCAGTATTTT.

J is TRBJ2-1 and V is TRBV10-3; 7 bases line up with TRBD2. Germline lookup yields CDR1 ENHRY and CDR2 SYGVKD. Trimming at V came to 7 bases and at J to 3 bases, leaving 12 bases not matched to a gene. This CDR3 is 16 amino acids long. The CDR3 region is CAIKNELAAGYNEQFF. CDR3 bases: TGTGCCATCAAAAACGAGCTAGCGGCCGGCTACAATGAGCAGTTCTTC.

This clonotype is medium-sized. The CDR3 loop reads CASSEGGIGEQFF. DNA for the CDR3: TGTGCCAGCAGTGAAGGGGGCATCGGGGAGCAGTTCTTC. V gene TRBV6-1 combines with J gene TRBJ2-1, with a tentative D call TRBD1 (5 bases). The CDR3 runs to 13 residues. Germline values: CDR1 MNHNS, CDR2 SASEGT. Trimming took 1 base from V and 10 from J, leaving 11 bases between them.

The chain joins TRBV20-1 to TRBJ2-1; 12 nucleotides match TRBD2. TRBJ2-7 matches the DNA end more closely, so the J call is doubtful. The CDR3 has 13 residues. CDR1 and CDR2 from the germline V gene are DFQATT and SNEGSKA (reference sequence). CDR3 nucleotide sequence: TGCAGTGGGACTAGCGGGGTCTCCTACGAGCAGTACTTC. This translates into CSGTSGVSYEQYF.

At least ten counts were recorded for this clonotype. The CDR3 reads CASRKETQYF. Written as DNA, the CDR3 is TGTGCCAGCAGAAAAGAGACCCAGTACTTC. The chain employs TRBV6-2 or TRBV6-3 and TRBJ2-5; D call uncertain. Trimming left V 6 bases short and J 3 bases short, with 2 bases between. The germline gives CDR1 MNHEY, CDR2 SVGEGT. The CDR3 consists of 10 residues.

This clonotype has only a few counts. The CDR3 spells CASSDFPNQGIQETQYF. As DNA, the CDR3 is TGCGCCAGCAGTGATTTCCCAAACCAGGGGATCCAAGAGACCCAGTACTTC. V gene TRBV10-1 combines with J gene TRBJ2-5, with D perhaps matching TRBD1 (6 bases). This CDR3 is built from 17 residues. Germline V gene sequence: CDR1 WNHNN, CDR2 SYGVQD (reference sequence). V was pared by 3 bases and J by 1 base, with 18 bases between.

The table lists this clonotype with many counts. This may come from a read error, since a much larger clone is one base off. The chain links TRBV27 to TRBJ2-5, with TRBD1 identical over 7 bases. The J segment lost 11 bases and the V segment lost 5 bases, leaving 23 bases of the junction unmatched. The CDR3 is made up of 17 amino acids. Germline CDR1 reads MNHEY; CDR2 reads SMNVEV (reference sequence). The DNA for the CDR3 is TGTGCCAGCAGTCCCCAAGGGGGCCGAATGGGCTACAATGAGCAGTACTTC. It is translated as CASSPQGGRMGYNEQYF.

Of note for this clonotype: A read error may account for a junction end that differs from germline. The rearrangement uses TRBV6-1 and TRBJ2-3; D uncertain. The CDR3 runs to 15 residues. Germline CDR1 is MNHNS and CDR2 is SASEGT. CDR3 in DNA: TGTGCCAGGGGTCGGACGAGTGGGTTCACAAATACGCAGTATTTC. Translation gives CARGRTSGFTNTQYF.

The chain employs TRBV7-2 and TRBJ2-1, with D possibly matching TRBD2 (6 bases). The J call is uncertain, as TRBJ2-7 better fits the DNA end. Germline CDR1 reads SGHTA; CDR2 reads FQGNSA. The CDR3 is 15 amino acids. The CDR3 DNA sequence: TGTGCCAGCAGCTTAGGGGGCGGGATTTCCTACGAGCAGTACTTC. This encodes CASSLGGGISYEQYF.

The rearrangement links TRBV15 to TRBJ2-1, with D uncertain. This CDR3 region has 12 residues. Looked up from germline, CDR1 is LNHNV and CDR2 is YYDKDF (reference sequence). V lost 0 bases and J 10 bases, leaving 7 bases between the germline ends. The CDR3 here is CATSRDQGEQFF. CDR3 coding DNA: TGTGCCACCAGCAGAGATCAAGGGGAGCAGTTCTTC.

This clonotype showed up many times. Here the CDR3 reads CASSNYRETQYF. DNA for the CDR3: TGTGCCAGCAGCAACTACCGAGAGACCCAGTACTTC. The chain is built from TRBV11-2 and TRBJ2-5; D is ambiguous. The CDR3 extends over 12 amino acids. CDR1 and CDR2 (germline): SGHAT, FQNNGV. The ends were cut back, 5 bases at V and 4 bases at J, with 8 bases in the middle.

J is TRBJ1-3 and V is TRBV5-1, with D uncertain. This CDR3 is built from 14 residues. Trimming shortened V by 4 bases and J by 0 bases, and 8 bases separated the two germline ends. The germline V gene encodes CDR1 SGHRS and CDR2 YFSETQ. The CDR3 DNA reads TGCGCCAGCAGCCTCTCGAGCTCTGGAAACACCATATATTTT. This codes for CASSLSSSGNTIYF. Complete variable domain (other parts from reference TRBV5-1 and TRBJ1-3): KAGVTQTPRYLIKTRGQQVTLSCSPISGHRSVSWYQQTPGQGLQFLFEYFSETQRNKGNFPGRFSGRQFSNSRSEMNVSTLELGDSALYLCASSLSSSGNTIYFGEGSWLTVV.

Of note for this clonotype: One end of the junction does not line up with germline, which may come from a read error. This CDR3 reads CASSVKSIEAVSTEEQFF. In DNA form, the CDR3 reads TGTGCCAGCAGTGTGAAGAGTATCGAGGCTGTTAGCACAGAGGAGCAGTTTTTT. J is TRBJ2-2 and V is TRBV25-1; no clear D. Germline lookup yields CDR1 MGHDK and CDR2 SYGVNS. This CDR3 contains 18 residues. The full variable domain, completed using reference TRBV25-1 and TRBJ2-2, is EADIYQTPRYLVIGTGKKITLECSQTMGHDKMYWYQQDPGMELHLIHYSYGVNSTEKGDLSSESTVSRIRTEHFPLTLESARPSHTSQYLCASSVKSIEAVSTEEQFFGEGSRLTVL.

In this sample, this clonotype is medium-sized. The chain couples TRBV6-5 to TRBJ2-3, with 13 bases matching TRBD2. Germline assignment: CDR1 MNHEY and CDR2 SVGAGI. The V gene end was trimmed by 4 bases and the J gene end by 2 bases; junction bases not matched to a gene: 12. The CDR3 covers 19 residues. The CDR3 sequence: CASSSSGLAGRKSTDTQYF. The CDR3 nucleotides are TGTGCCAGCAGTTCGTCGGGACTAGCGGGGAGGAAGTCCACAGATACGCAGTATTTT.

The rearrangement uses TRBV6-1 and TRBJ1-6, with D maybe TRBD1 (6 bases). This CDR3 has 15 residues. CDR1 MNHNS and CDR2 SASEGT come from the germline V gene. V dropped 6 bases and J dropped 10 bases, with 19 bases sitting between them. CDR3 sequence (DNA): TGTGCCAGCAGCCGCAGGGGACAATTCTCCTCACCCCTCCACTTT. It yields the protein CASSRRGQFSSPLHF.

By sample share, this clonotype is medium-sized. V usage is TRBV27 and J usage is TRBJ2-1; D perhaps matches TRBD1 (6 bases). Matching the DNA end better, TRBJ2-7 makes the J call doubtful. CDR3 length: 12 residues. CDR1 MNHEY and CDR2 SMNVEV come from the germline V gene (reference sequence). In DNA, the CDR3 is TGTGCCAGCAGCCTGGACAGCTACGAGCAGTACTTC. It encodes CASSLDSYEQYF.

V usage is TRBV27 and J usage is TRBJ2-4; D possibly corresponds to TRBD2 (6 bases). The J call is uncertain, as TRBJ2-3 better fits the DNA end. CDR1 and CDR2 (germline): MNHEY, SMNVEV (reference sequence). The length of the CDR3 is 15 residues. The CDR3 protein is CASKPSVGARNIQYF. As DNA, the CDR3 is TGTGCCAGCAAACCTAGCGTTGGAGCTAGGAATATTCAGTATTTT.

This chain connects TRBV6-1 to TRBJ2-3; TRBD1 is a possible D gene (6 bases). V gave up 4 bases and J gave up 3 bases, with 11 bases separating them. This CDR3 is 14 amino acids long. Germline-derived CDR1 and CDR2 are MNHNS and SASEGT. The chain's CDR3 is CASSGGLGTDTQYF. The CDR3 bases are TGTGCCAGCAGTGGGGGGCTGGGAACAGATACGCAGTATTTT.

The sample holds a few counts of this clonotype. The chain joins TRBV6-2 or TRBV6-3 to TRBJ2-1; D perhaps matches TRBD1 (6 bases). Germline values: CDR1 MNHEY, CDR2 SVGEGT. This CDR3 has 16 residues. Trimming removed 7 bases at V and 6 bases at J, with 22 bases between. The CDR3 sequence: CASTYLGAGVPNEQFF. The CDR3 region has the DNA TGTGCCAGCACCTATTTGGGGGCAGGGGTCCCCAATGAGCAGTTCTTC.

This chain links TRBV7-2 with TRBJ1-5, with 8 bases lining up with TRBD1. V lost 2 bases, J lost 0 bases, and 3 bases stayed unmatched. Germline loops: CDR1 SGHTA, CDR2 FQGNSA. The CDR3 runs to 16 residues. The CDR3 loop is CASSLRTGLSNQPQHF. The CDR3 DNA follows: TGTGCCAGCAGCTTAAGGACAGGGCTTAGCAATCAGCCCCAGCATTTT.

This clonotype was detected a few times. V and J are TRBV11-2 and TRBJ2-1, with TRBD2 matching over 15 bases. V was clipped by 4 bases and J by 9 bases; unmatched bases: 4. The CDR3 has 15 amino acids. The germline V gene has CDR1 SGHAT and CDR2 FQNNGV. The CDR3 region has the DNA TGTGCCAGCAGCTCGGGACTAGCGGGAGGCAGTGAGCAGTTCTTC. This sequence encodes CASSSGLAGGSEQFF.

The V and J genes are TRBV27 and TRBJ2-3; 9 bases are a match to TRBD2. The end of the DNA aligns better with TRBJ2-7, so the J call may be wrong. This CDR3 has 19 amino acids. Germline CDR1 and CDR2: MNHEY and SMNVEV (reference sequence). The CDR3 sequence: CASRATGLAGPSSSYTQYF. CDR3 coding DNA: TGTGCCAGCAGAGCCACGGGGCTAGCGGGACCGTCGAGCTCATACACGCAGTACTTC.

This clonotype was found many times. J is TRBJ1-6 and V is TRBV6-5, with 9 bases that match TRBD1. The ends lost 4 bases at V and 7 bases at J; junction bases unmatched: 2. The CDR3 extends over 14 amino acids. Per the germline V gene, CDR1 is MNHEY and CDR2 is SVGAGI. CDR3 protein: CASSSGTGNSPLHF. CDR3 in DNA: TGTGCCAGCAGTTCTGGGACAGGGAATTCACCCCTCCACTTT.

This clonotype has only a few counts. The J gene is TRBJ2-1, the V gene TRBV10-2; 12 nucleotides align to TRBD2. CDR3 length: 16 amino acids. Germline lookup yields CDR1 WSHSY and CDR2 SAAADI. The V and J ends lost 6 bases and 0 bases, in that order; junction bases with no gene match: 3. CDR3 sequence reads: CASSLAGGSSYNEQFF. DNA for the CDR3: TGCGCCAGCAGCCTAGCGGGGGGGAGCTCCTACAATGAGCAGTTCTTC.

By sample share, this clonotype is medium-sized (0.01 to 0.1%). This chain joins TRBV27 and TRBJ1-1; D is ambiguous. The germline V gene encodes CDR1 MNHEY and CDR2 SMNVEV (reference sequence). The V and J ends lost 0 bases and 1 base respectively, with 9 bases between them. This CDR3 is built from 15 residues. The CDR3 coding sequence is TGTGCCAGCAGTTTATCCGCGTCTCCGAACACTGAAGCTTTCTTT. Translating gives CASSLSASPNTEAFF.

V usage is TRBV10-2 and J usage is TRBJ2-1, with D perhaps being TRBD1 or TRBD2 (5 bases each). The closer fit of TRBJ2-7 to the DNA end suggests the J call may be wrong. CDR3 length equals 13 residues. CDR1 and CDR2 (germline): WSHSY, SAAADI. In nucleotides, the CDR3 is TGCGGGGGTGCATCCCGGGGCGCCTCCGCGCAGTACTTC. It translates to CGGASRGASAQYF.

The CDR3 region is CASWGGGYGYTF. The CDR3 nucleotides read TGTGCCAGTTGGGGGGGGGGATATGGCTACACCTTC. The chain is built from TRBV6-1 and TRBJ1-2; D might be TRBD1 (5 bases). V lost 9 bases to trimming and J lost 5 bases, with 13 bases between them. The CDR3 has 12 amino acids. CDR1 and CDR2 from the germline V gene are MNHNS and SASEGT.

As to this clonotype: Given a much more abundant clone one base away, this may be a read error. The chain combines TRBV27 with TRBJ2-1; TRBD2 agrees at 9 bases. The CDR3 has 16 residues. Trimming cost V 3 bases and J 10 bases; bases outside gene matches: 13. The germline V gene has CDR1 MNHEY and CDR2 SMNVEV (reference sequence). CDR3 coding DNA: TGTGCCAGCAGTTTTCTAGCGGGACCCCACTCCTACGAGCAGTTCTTC. It yields the protein CASSFLAGPHSYEQFF.